Presented here are 24 T cell receptor beta chains from one specimen sequenced in a study of T cells in localized non-small cell lung cancer. TCRdb's copy holds only in-frame clones and misses some; the assay was immunoSEQ multiplex PCR. This sample has tens of thousands of clones, with about 92% found just once. Sequenced material: peripheral blood, taken before any cancer treatment. All receptors come from a female donor at least 60 years old with stage I lung adenocarcinoma.

The rearrangement uses TRBV30 and TRBJ1-1; D possibly corresponds to TRBD1 (6 bases). The CDR3 covers 14 residues. The V end was cut by 5 bases, the J end by 6 bases, with 19 bases between. CDR1 and CDR2 from the germline V gene are GTSNPN and SVGIG (reference sequence). The CDR3 is CAWDPGRGAPEAFF. CDR3 bases: TGTGCCTGGGACCCAGGTAGGGGGGCCCCTGAAGCTTTCTTT.

A single count supports this clone. V is TRBV5-1 and J is TRBJ1-2; D is possibly TRBD1 (5 bases). With 0 bases removed from V and 3 bases from J, the gap between germline ends came to 12 bases. Germline V gives CDR1 SGHRS, CDR2 YFSETQ. The CDR3 length is 15 residues. The CDR3 region is CASSLEQRGDYGYTF. In nucleotides, the CDR3 is TGCGCCAGCAGCTTGGAGCAACGGGGGGACTATGGCTACACCTTC.

The table lists this clone with a count of one. The CDR3 DNA follows: TGTGCCAGCAGCTTGGATCAGGGGGGGACCTTTAATGAAAAACTGTTTTTT. Its translation is CASSLDQGGTFNEKLFF. The rearrangement joins TRBV5-6 to TRBJ1-4; TRBD1 matches 7 bases. V was clipped by 0 bases and J by 4 bases; unmatched bases: 9. This CDR3 is built from 17 residues. Germline CDR1 is SGHDT and CDR2 is YYEEEE.

V and J are TRBV5-1 and TRBJ2-2, with D maybe TRBD2 (5 bases). The CDR3 runs 15 residues. Deletions cut 1 base from V and 6 bases from J, with 13 bases between. The V gene's germline CDR1 is SGHRS and CDR2 YFSETQ. The CDR3 here is CASSLSASLPGELFF. CDR3 nucleotides: TGCGCCAGCAGCTTGAGTGCTAGCCTCCCCGGGGAGCTGTTTTTT.

This chain joins TRBV5-1 and TRBJ2-3; a possible D gene is TRBD2 (5 bases). Trimming took off 0 bases at V and 1 base at J, with 9 bases between the two ends. The CDR3 is 15 residues long. Per the germline V gene, CDR1 is SGHRS and CDR2 is YFSETQ. CDR3 DNA sequence: TGCGCCAGCAGCTTGGAACTAGAACGCACAGATACGCAGTATTTT. Translating it yields CASSLELERTDTQYF.

The chain employs TRBV5-1 and TRBJ2-7, with 7 bases that match TRBD1. The CDR3 consists of 14 residues. Germline CDR1 is SGHRS and CDR2 is YFSETQ. J lost 1 base, V lost 4 bases, and 5 bases had no gene match. The CDR3 DNA is TGCGCCAGCAGCCCGCCGGGACAGTCCTACGAGCAGTACTTC. Amino acid sequence: CASSPPGQSYEQYF.

CDR3 sequence (DNA): TGTGCCAGCAGCCAACGTTCGCATGGCTACACCTTC. It specifies CASSQRSHGYTF. This sequence joins TRBV11-3 and TRBJ1-2; D gene ambiguous. The CDR3 is 12 residues long. CDR1 is SGHNT, CDR2 YENEEA, per germline. The V and J ends lost 5 bases and 6 bases respectively, with 10 bases between them.

The J gene is TRBJ2-2, the V gene TRBV7-2; D ambiguous. V was clipped by 1 base and J by 4 bases, with 10 bases between them. This CDR3 has 15 residues. Germline CDR1 and CDR2: SGHTA and FQGNSA. The CDR3, as DNA: TGTGCCAGCAGCTTAGTAGGCCACTTCACCGGGGAGCTGTTTTTT. This gives the protein CASSLVGHFTGELFF.

The rearrangement joins TRBV30 to TRBJ1-1; no clear D. The CDR3 length is 13 residues. CDR1 and CDR2 from the germline V gene are GTSNPN and SVGIG (reference sequence). Trimming shortened V by 0 bases and J by 2 bases, and 7 bases separated the two germline ends. CDR3 amino acids: CAWSVWKNTEAFF. The CDR3 nucleotides are TGTGCCTGGAGTGTATGGAAAAACACTGAAGCTTTCTTT.

In regard to this clone: The junction and the germline gene differ at one end; a read error may be behind it. This chain links TRBV7-3 with TRBJ2-1, with no clear D. The CDR3 has 13 amino acids. Per germline, CDR1 SGHTA and CDR2 FQGTGA. The CDR3 DNA follows: TGTGCCAGCAGCAGCGCCTCCTACGATGAGCAGTTCTTC. It specifies CASSSASYDEQFF.

This clone was seen once. The chain carries TRBV10-3 and TRBJ2-3; possibly TRBD1 for D (6 bases). V was pared by 3 bases and J by 0 bases, with 10 bases between. Germline V gene sequence: CDR1 ENHRY, CDR2 SYGVKD. The CDR3 spans 15 residues. CDR3 bases: TGTGCCATCAGTGACGGACAGCCGAGCACAGATACGCAGTATTTT. This codes for CAISDGQPSTDTQYF.

CDR3 DNA sequence: TGTGCCACCAGCAGAGACCGTAGGACGGCTCTATCAAATTCACCCCTCCACTTT. Translation gives CATSRDRRTALSNSPLHF. The chain links TRBV15 to TRBJ1-6; D is uncertain. The V end was cut by 0 bases, the J end by 7 bases, with 19 bases between. The CDR3 is made up of 18 amino acids. CDR1 and CDR2 from the germline V gene are LNHNV and YYDKDF (reference sequence).

The chain has TRBV19 and TRBJ1-5; no clear D gene. The CDR3 consists of 15 residues. Germline V gives CDR1 LNHDA, CDR2 SQIVND (reference sequence). Trimming removed 7 bases from V and 3 bases from J, with 16 bases in between. This chain's CDR3 is CASTPLARANQPQHF. The DNA for the CDR3 is TGTGCCAGTACCCCGCTCGCAAGGGCCAATCAGCCCCAGCATTTT.

The rearrangement joins TRBV28 to TRBJ1-6; TRBD1 agrees at 7 bases. The CDR3 sequence is 18 residues long. CDR1 and CDR2 from the germline V gene are MDHEN and SYDVKM. J lost 1 base, V lost 5 bases, and 11 bases had no gene match. The CDR3 reads CASSDASRGLSYNSPLHF. DNA for the CDR3: TGTGCCAGCAGTGACGCAAGTAGGGGGCTTTCCTATAATTCACCCCTCCACTTT. The variable domain in full, completed from reference TRBV28 and TRBJ1-6, reads DVKVTQSSRYLVKRTGEKVFLECVQDMDHENMFWYRQDPGLGLRLIYFSYDVKMKEKGDIPEGYSVSREKKERFSLILESASTNQTSMYLCASSDASRGLSYNSPLHFGNGTRLTVT.

The chain couples TRBV6-5 to TRBJ2-1, with D perhaps matching TRBD1 (5 bases). Germline V lookup: CDR1 MNHEY, CDR2 SVGAGI. There are 12 residues in the CDR3. V lost 5 bases to trimming and J lost 7 bases, with 9 bases between them. The CDR3 here is CASSPDSNEQFF. DNA for the CDR3: TGTGCCAGCAGTCCCGACAGTAATGAGCAGTTCTTC.

The genes are TRBV7-9 and TRBJ1-4; D gene uncertain. The CDR3 runs 16 residues. Germline assignment: CDR1 SEHNR and CDR2 FQNEAQ (reference sequence). V shed 5 bases and J shed 0 bases, with 13 bases lying between them. The CDR3 loop reads CASSAGRTTTNEKLFF. The CDR3 DNA reads as TGTGCCAGCAGCGCAGGACGGACCACAACTAATGAAAAACTGTTTTTT. The whole variable domain, filled in from reference TRBV7-9 and TRBJ1-4, reads DTGVSQNPRHKITKRGQNVTFRCDPISEHNRLYWYRQTLGQGPEFLTYFQNEAQLEKSRLLSDRFSAERPKGSFSTLEIQRTEQGDSAMYLCASSAGRTTTNEKLFFGSGTQLSVL.

The rearrangement joins TRBV28 to TRBJ2-6; D is undetermined. The CDR3 consists of 13 residues. V was shortened by 1 base and J by 2 bases, with 0 bases between the two germline ends. The V gene's germline CDR1 is MDHEN and CDR2 SYDVKM. CDR3 nucleotide sequence: TGTGCCAGCAGTTTATCTGGGGCCAACGTCCTGACTTTC. Translating gives CASSLSGANVLTF.

The chain uses TRBV10-3 and TRBJ1-2, with D perhaps matching TRBD1 (5 bases). Trimming cost V 3 bases and J 5 bases, with 13 bases left between them. The CDR3 covers 14 residues. Germline CDR1 is ENHRY and CDR2 is SYGVKD. CDR3 DNA: TGTGCCATCAGTGAAAAATCGGGGGGATATGGCTACACCTTC. Translation gives CAISEKSGGYGYTF.

This clone was observed a single time. The chain couples TRBV11-2 to TRBJ2-5, with 9 bases identical to TRBD2. Germline CDR1 SGHAT, CDR2 FQNNGV. V trimming: 5 bases; J trimming: 2 bases; junction bases outside the gene matches: 9. This CDR3 spans 16 amino acids. CDR3 in DNA: TGTGCCAGCAGCAAAGGGACTAGCCCTAATCAAGAGACCCAGTACTTC. Translating gives CASSKGTSPNQETQYF. Full variable domain (missing parts from reference TRBV11-2 and TRBJ2-5): EAGVAQSPRYKIIEKRQSVAFWCNPISGHATLYWYQQILGQGPKLLIQFQNNGVVDDSQLPKDRFSAERLKGVDSTLKIQPAKLEDSAVYLCASSKGTSPNQETQYFGPGTRLLVL.

The rearrangement joins TRBV4-2 to TRBJ2-2, with D unresolved. Looked up from germline, CDR1 is LGHNA and CDR2 is YNFKEQ. CDR3 length: 14 residues. Trimming removed 0 bases at V and 3 bases at J, with 5 bases between. The CDR3 bases are TGTGCCAGCAGCCAAGATGCACACACCGGGGAGCTGTTTTTT. It yields the protein CASSQDAHTGELFF.

V usage is TRBV6-5 and J usage is TRBJ1-1; 11 bases line up with TRBD1. The CDR3 has 14 amino acids. Germline CDR1 reads MNHEY; CDR2 reads SVGAGI. J lost 6 bases, V lost 5 bases, and 5 bases had no gene match. CDR3 sequence reads: CASSPDRGRAEAFF. The DNA for the CDR3 is TGTGCCAGCAGTCCGGACAGGGGGCGGGCTGAAGCTTTCTTT.

The rearrangement links TRBV5-6 to TRBJ2-1; D is unresolved. Germline V gene sequence: CDR1 SGHDT, CDR2 YYEEEE. The CDR3 sequence is 13 residues long. V lost 2 bases to trimming and J lost 1 base, with 4 bases between them. CDR3 protein: CASSFGSYNEQFF. The DNA of the CDR3 is TGTGCCAGCAGCTTCGGTTCCTACAATGAGCAGTTCTTC.

This clone has only one observation. The chain joins TRBV30 to TRBJ1-3; 7 bases are a match to TRBD1. The CDR3 runs 17 residues. After removal of 0 bases from V and 0 bases from J, the junction contained 8 bases not matched to a gene. CDR1 GTSNPN and CDR2 SVGIG come from the germline V gene (reference sequence). CDR3 in amino acids: CAWSVRQGPYSGNTIYF. For the CDR3, the DNA is TGTGCCTGGAGTGTCCGACAGGGACCATACTCTGGAAACACCATATATTTT.

The gene calls are TRBV6-6 and TRBJ1-2, with D uncertain. The germline V and J ends were trimmed by 6 bases and 6 bases, with 14 bases remaining between them. The CDR3 spans 13 residues. Germline CDR1 is MNHNY and CDR2 is SVGAGI (reference sequence). The CDR3: CASSMAPGDGYTF. For the CDR3, the DNA is TGTGCCAGCAGCATGGCGCCTGGGGATGGCTACACCTTC.